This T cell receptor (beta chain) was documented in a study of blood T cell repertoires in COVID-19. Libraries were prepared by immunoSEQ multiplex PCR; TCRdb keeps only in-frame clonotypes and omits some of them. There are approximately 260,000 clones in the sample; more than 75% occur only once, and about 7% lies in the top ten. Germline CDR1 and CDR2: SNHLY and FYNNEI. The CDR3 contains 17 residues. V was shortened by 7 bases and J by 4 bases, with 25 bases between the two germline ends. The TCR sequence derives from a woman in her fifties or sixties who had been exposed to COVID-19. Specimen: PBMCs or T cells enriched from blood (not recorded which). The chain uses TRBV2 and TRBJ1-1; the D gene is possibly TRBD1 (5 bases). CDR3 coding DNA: TGTGCCAGCATTCGGGGGGAGGGTTTGAGGTTAGGCACTGAAGCTTTCTTT. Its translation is CASIRGEGLRLGTEAFF.